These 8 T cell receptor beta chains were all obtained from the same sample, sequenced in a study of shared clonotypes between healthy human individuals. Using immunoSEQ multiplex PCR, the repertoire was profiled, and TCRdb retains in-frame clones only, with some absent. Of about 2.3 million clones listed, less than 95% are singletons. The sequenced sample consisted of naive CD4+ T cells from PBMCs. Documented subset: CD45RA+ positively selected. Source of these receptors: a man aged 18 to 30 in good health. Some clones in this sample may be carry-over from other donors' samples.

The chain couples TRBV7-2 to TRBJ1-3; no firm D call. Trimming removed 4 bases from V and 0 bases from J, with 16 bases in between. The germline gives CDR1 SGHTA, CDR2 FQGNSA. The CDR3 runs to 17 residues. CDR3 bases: TGTGCCAGCAGCTCACCCGGTGGAGGAAACTCTGGAAACACCATATATTTT. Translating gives CASSSPGGGNSGNTIYF.

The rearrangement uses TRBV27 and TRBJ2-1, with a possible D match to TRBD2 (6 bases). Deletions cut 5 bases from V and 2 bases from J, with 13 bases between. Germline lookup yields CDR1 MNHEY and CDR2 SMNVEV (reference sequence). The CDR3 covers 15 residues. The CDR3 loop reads CASSASGLPYNEQFF. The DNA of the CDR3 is TGTGCCAGCAGTGCTTCGGGACTTCCCTACAATGAGCAGTTCTTC.

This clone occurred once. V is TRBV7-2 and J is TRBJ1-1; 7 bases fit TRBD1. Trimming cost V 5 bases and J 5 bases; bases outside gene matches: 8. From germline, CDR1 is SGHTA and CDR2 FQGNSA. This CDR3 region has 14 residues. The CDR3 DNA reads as TGTGCCAGCAGCCCGAGGGGGCTAGTGACTGAAGCTTTCTTT. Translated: CASSPRGLVTEAFF.

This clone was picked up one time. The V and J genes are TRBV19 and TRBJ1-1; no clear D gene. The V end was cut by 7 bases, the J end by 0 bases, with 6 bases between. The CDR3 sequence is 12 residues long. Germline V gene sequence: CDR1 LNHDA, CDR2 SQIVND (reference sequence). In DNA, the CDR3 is TGTGCCAGTAAGGACCTGAACACTGAAGCTTTCTTT. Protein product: CASKDLNTEAFF. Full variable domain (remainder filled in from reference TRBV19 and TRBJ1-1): DGGITQSPKYLFRKEGQNVTLSCEQNLNHDAMYWYRQDPGQGLRLIYYSQIVNDFQKGDIAEGYSVSREKKESFPLTVTSAQKNPTAFYLCASKDLNTEAFFGQGTRLTVV.

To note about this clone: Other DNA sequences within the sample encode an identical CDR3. CDR3 DNA sequence: TGCGCCAGCAGCTTCGGGCTAGCGGACTCCTACGAGCAGTACTTC. Translating gives CASSFGLADSYEQYF. The chain is built from TRBV5-1 and TRBJ2-7, with 7 bases aligning to TRBD2. Trimming took 2 bases from V and 0 from J; bases not matched to a gene: 5. CDR1 is SGHRS and CDR2 is YFSETQ in the germline V gene. The CDR3 sequence is 15 residues long.

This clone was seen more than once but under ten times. The CDR3 DNA reads TGTGCCAGCAGCTTAAACCACTACGAGCAGTACTTC. Protein product: CASSLNHYEQYF. The V gene is TRBV7-9, the J gene TRBJ2-7; unclear D gene. Per the germline V gene, CDR1 is SEHNR and CDR2 is FQNEAQ (reference sequence). Trimming pared 2 bases from V and 3 bases from J, leaving 5 bases between. The CDR3 is made up of 12 amino acids.

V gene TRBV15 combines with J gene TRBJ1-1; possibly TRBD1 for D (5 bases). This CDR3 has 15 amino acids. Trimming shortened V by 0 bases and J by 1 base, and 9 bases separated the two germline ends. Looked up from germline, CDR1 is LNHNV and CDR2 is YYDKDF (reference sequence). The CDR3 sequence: CATSRDPGKNTEAFF. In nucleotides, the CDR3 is TGTGCCACCAGCAGAGATCCAGGGAAGAACACTGAAGCTTTCTTT. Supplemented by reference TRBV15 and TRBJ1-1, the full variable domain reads DAMVIQNPRYQVTQFGKPVTLSCSQTLNHNVMYWYQQKSSQAPKLLFHYYDKDFNNEADTPDNFQSRRPNTSFCFLDIRSPGLGDTAMYLCATSRDPGKNTEAFFGQGTRLTVV.

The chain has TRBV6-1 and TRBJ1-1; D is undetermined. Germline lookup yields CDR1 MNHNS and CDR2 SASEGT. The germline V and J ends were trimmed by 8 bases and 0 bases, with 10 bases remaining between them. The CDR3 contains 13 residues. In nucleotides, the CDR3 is TGTGCCAGCTTAGGACGGCTGAACACTGAAGCTTTCTTT. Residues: CASLGRLNTEAFF.